Each of the 21 T cell receptor beta chains below was sequenced from the same sample in a study of blood T cell repertoires in COVID-19. The method was immunoSEQ multiplex PCR; TCRdb's version includes in-frame clones alone and lacks a portion of them. Here the sample spans about 90,000 clones, 80% to 95% being singletons. The material sequenced was peripheral blood. Source of these receptors: a human donor with active COVID-19. The donor label of this sample is uncertain.

This chain connects TRBV7-9 to TRBJ2-7; tentative D call: TRBD1 (6 bases). The germline V and J ends were trimmed by 3 bases and 6 bases, with 18 bases remaining between them. This CDR3 is 15 amino acids long. Germline values: CDR1 SEHNR, CDR2 FQNEAQ (reference sequence). CDR3 nucleotides: TGTGCCAGCAGCTTTCCAACAACAGGGTCGTCCGAGCAGTACTTC. Its translation is CASSFPTTGSSEQYF.

This clone has just one count. The chain employs TRBV19 and TRBJ1-2; tentatively, D is TRBD1 (6 bases). The CDR3 is 15 residues long. The V gene's germline CDR1 is LNHDA and CDR2 SQIVND (reference sequence). V was pared by 7 bases and J by 0 bases, with 15 bases between. The CDR3 DNA reads as TGTGCCAGTAATTTCGGACAGCCATCTAACTATGGCTACACCTTC. Translating gives CASNFGQPSNYGYTF.

This clone was seen a few times. This sequence joins TRBV19 and TRBJ1-5; D uncertain. Looked up from germline, CDR1 is LNHDA and CDR2 is SQIVND (reference sequence). The length of the CDR3 is 12 residues. Deletions cut 7 bases from V and 3 bases from J, with 7 bases between. The CDR3 region has the DNA TGTGCCAGTAAAAGCCCCAATCAGCCCCAGCATTTT. Amino acid sequence: CASKSPNQPQHF.

The rearrangement links TRBV5-1 to TRBJ1-1; D perhaps matches TRBD1 (5 bases). CDR3 length: 14 amino acids. V was pared by 2 bases and J by 1 base, with 9 bases between. Germline lookup yields CDR1 SGHRS and CDR2 YFSETQ. The CDR3 bases are TGCGCCAGCAGCTTAGGGGCTCAGAACACTGAAGCTTTCTTT. Translation: CASSLGAQNTEAFF.

The sample holds one count of this clone. The rearrangement uses TRBV11-2 and TRBJ2-5; 7 nucleotides agree with TRBD2. With V trimmed by 5 bases and J by 4 bases, 10 bases remained unmatched. The CDR3 runs 15 residues. Germline V gives CDR1 SGHAT, CDR2 FQNNGV. The CDR3 is CASSARLADRETQYF. In DNA form, the CDR3 reads TGTGCCAGCAGCGCCCGACTAGCAGATCGAGAGACCCAGTACTTC.

The genes are TRBV11-2 and TRBJ2-2; 7 bases fit TRBD1. The germline V gene encodes CDR1 SGHAT and CDR2 FQNNGV. The CDR3 covers 15 residues. Unmatched junction bases numbered 3, after V lost 4 bases and J lost 1 base. CDR3 residues: CASSYGQVNTGELFF. CDR3 nucleotide sequence: TGTGCCAGCAGCTACGGACAGGTGAACACCGGGGAGCTGTTTTTT.

There are a few counts of this clone. The genes are TRBV28 and TRBJ1-2, with TRBD1 matching 8 bases. CDR1 and CDR2 from the germline V gene are MDHEN and SYDVKM. The CDR3 has 15 residues. V shed 5 bases, J shed 5 bases, and the junction held 10 bases outside the gene matches. The CDR3 DNA reads as TGTGCCAGCAGTCTCCCAGGACAGGGAAGATATGGCTACACCTTC. Translated: CASSLPGQGRYGYTF.

The table lists this clone with a few counts. V usage is TRBV9 and J usage is TRBJ1-2; 7 nucleotides align to TRBD1. This CDR3 comprises 16 residues. Germline trimming cut 0 bases from V and 1 base from J; bases unmatched to any gene: 6. Germline CDR1 and CDR2: SGDLS and YYNGEE. The CDR3 is CASSVAWDSLNYGYTF. Here the CDR3 DNA reads TGTGCCAGCAGCGTAGCCTGGGACAGCCTTAACTATGGCTACACCTTC. Full variable domain (missing parts from reference TRBV9 and TRBJ1-2): DSGVTQTPKHLITATGQRVTLRCSPRSGDLSVYWYQQSLDQGLQFLIQYYNGEERAKGNILERFSAQQFPDLHSELNLSSLELGDSALYFCASSVAWDSLNYGYTFGSGTRLTVV.

CDR3: CASSLVRQGWVGYTF. The CDR3 DNA reads TGTGCCAGCAGCTTGGTCCGGCAGGGTTGGGTTGGCTACACCTTC. This chain connects TRBV5-5 to TRBJ1-2, with a possible D match to TRBD1 (5 bases). Trimming took 0 bases from V and 7 from J, leaving 16 bases between them. There are 15 residues in the CDR3. Germline V gene lookup returns CDR1 SGHKS and CDR2 YYEKEE (reference sequence). Full variable domain (rest looked up from reference TRBV5-5 and TRBJ1-2): DAGVTQSPTHLIKTRGQQVTLRCSPISGHKSVSWYQQVLGQGPQFIFQYYEKEERGRGNFPDRFSARQFPNYSSELNVNALLLGDSALYLCASSLVRQGWVGYTFGSGTRLTVV.

This clone has a single count. The rearrangement links TRBV5-1 to TRBJ2-2, with 11 bases matching TRBD1. Germline-derived CDR1 and CDR2 are SGHRS and YFSETQ. V shed 0 bases, J shed 4 bases, and the junction held 5 bases outside the gene matches. This CDR3 is built from 17 residues. Here the CDR3 DNA reads TGCGCCAGCAGCTTGGTTGGGACAGGGGGTACCACCGGGGAGCTGTTTTTT. Its translation: CASSLVGTGGTTGELFF.

The chain recombines TRBV7-8 with TRBJ2-7, with 9 nucleotides matching TRBD1. This CDR3 contains 16 residues. V was clipped by 1 base and J by 4 bases; unmatched bases: 8. Germline lookup yields CDR1 SGHVS and CDR2 FQNEAQ. CDR3 sequence reads: CASSLEGTGRRYEQYF. The CDR3 region has the DNA TGTGCCAGCAGCTTAGAGGGGACAGGGCGTCGATACGAGCAGTACTTC.

This sequence joins TRBV6-6 and TRBJ2-3; 12 nucleotides agree with TRBD2. The CDR3 has 17 amino acids. Germline V gives CDR1 MNHNY, CDR2 SVGAGI (reference sequence). The J segment lost 4 bases and the V segment lost 5 bases, leaving 10 bases of the junction unmatched. The CDR3: CASSRLGLAGNPDTQYF. In DNA form, the CDR3 reads TGTGCCAGCAGTCGCCTCGGACTAGCGGGGAACCCAGATACGCAGTATTTT.

The chain carries TRBV5-1 and TRBJ1-6, with D maybe TRBD1 (5 bases). This CDR3 has 15 residues. The V gene lost 1 base and the J gene lost 9 bases, with 14 bases spanning the gap. Germline V gene lookup returns CDR1 SGHRS and CDR2 YFSETQ. This chain's CDR3 is CASSLSGLGRSPLHF. The CDR3 nucleotides are TGCGCCAGCAGCTTGTCAGGGCTAGGCCGTTCACCCCTCCACTTT.

CDR3 sequence: CASSQVRQARGNTIYF. The CDR3 nucleotides read TGTGCCAGCAGCCAAGTAAGACAGGCAAGGGGAAACACCATATATTTT. V usage is TRBV3-1 (or the pseudogene TRBV3-2) and J usage is TRBJ1-3; D may be TRBD1 (6 bases). V was clipped by 1 base and J by 4 bases, with 14 bases between them. The length of the CDR3 is 16 residues. The germline CDR1 and CDR2 sequences are LGHDT and YNNKEL (reference sequence).

This chain connects TRBV7-2 to TRBJ2-2; TRBD2 agrees at 12 bases. The CDR3 totals 15 residues. Germline values: CDR1 SGHTA, CDR2 FQGNSA. With V trimmed by 5 bases and J by 9 bases, 7 bases remained unmatched. CDR3: CASSHRGLAGWELFF. Written as DNA, the CDR3 is TGTGCCAGCAGCCACCGGGGACTAGCGGGCTGGGAGCTGTTTTTT.

The chain employs TRBV9 and TRBJ1-6; no firm D call. The CDR3 has 14 residues. Germline V CDR1 and CDR2: SGDLS, YYNGEE. Between the trimmed V and J ends, which lost 4 bases and 8 bases, there was a span of 13 bases. The DNA for the CDR3 is TGTGCCAGCAGCCCTAATCCCTCGGATTCACCCCTCCACTTT. Translating gives CASSPNPSDSPLHF.

This rearrangement joins TRBV6-4 to TRBJ2-1; 7 nucleotides line up with TRBD1. J was trimmed by 7 bases and V by 0 bases; bases with no gene match: 0. Germline V CDR1 and CDR2: MRHNA, SNTAGT. CDR3 size: 13 residues. The CDR3 sequence is CASSDSDRNEQFF. CDR3 coding DNA: TGTGCCAGCAGTGACTCGGACAGGAATGAGCAGTTCTTC.

The chain couples TRBV3-1 (or the pseudogene TRBV3-2) to TRBJ2-4; 8 bases line up with TRBD1. With 1 base clipped from V and 0 bases from J, the junction kept 5 bases outside the gene matches. The CDR3 extends over 17 amino acids. The germline gives CDR1 LGHDT, CDR2 YNNKEL (reference sequence). CDR3 sequence: CASSQAATGVAKNIQYF. The CDR3 DNA sequence: TGTGCCAGCAGCCAAGCCGCGACAGGGGTAGCCAAAAACATTCAGTACTTC.

There are a few counts of this clone. The chain carries TRBV13 and TRBJ2-1; 9 bases are a match to TRBD1. The germline gives CDR1 PRHDT, CDR2 FYEKMQ (reference sequence). CDR3 length: 15 amino acids. V dropped 0 bases and J dropped 8; count of bases not matched to a gene: 5. As DNA, the CDR3 is TGTGCCAGCAGCTTAGGAGGACAGGGGAGGGATGAGCAGTTCTTC. As protein: CASSLGGQGRDEQFF.

The chain has TRBV7-8 and TRBJ1-6; 7 positions agree with TRBD1. CDR1 is SGHVS and CDR2 is FQNEAQ in the germline V gene. The V segment lost 3 bases and the J segment 7 bases; nucleotides outside the gene matches: 12. The length of the CDR3 is 17 residues. CDR3 protein: CASSFNPGQPTNSPLHF. For the CDR3, the DNA is TGTGCCAGCAGCTTTAATCCGGGACAGCCAACGAATTCACCCCTCCACTTT.

V and J are TRBV6-1 and TRBJ1-1; D unresolved. The CDR3 is made up of 15 amino acids. The germline CDR1 and CDR2 sequences are MNHNS and SASEGT. V shed 0 bases and J shed 0 bases, with 8 bases lying between them. In nucleotides, the CDR3 is TGTGCCAGCAGTGAAGCGGGCAACCTGAACACTGAAGCTTTCTTT. The encoded protein is CASSEAGNLNTEAFF.